This entry features one TCR beta chain sequence. Repertoires were generated with immunoSEQ multiplex PCR, while TCRdb's copy carries only in-frame clones and drops some. The sample shows 2 million or so clones, around 95% of them seen only once. Both subsets, CD45RA+ naive and CD45RA-negative memory, were split from the CD4+ cells. The data were obtained in a study of shared clonotypes between healthy human individuals. With 0 bases removed from V and 2 bases from J, the gap between germline ends came to 12 bases. There are 16 residues in the CDR3. Germline CDR1 SGDLS, CDR2 YYNGEE. The sample was naive CD4+ T cells sorted from blood. Documented subset: CD45RA+ positively selected. The chain couples TRBV9 to TRBJ2-1; a weak D match, TRBD2 (6 bases). This TCR was recovered from a man aged 18 to 35 in good health. The CDR3 protein is CASSVEISGPYNEQFF. The CDR3 DNA reads TGTGCCAGCAGCGTAGAGATTAGCGGACCCTACAATGAGCAGTTCTTC.